The 9 T cell receptor beta chains below come from one sample, sequenced in a study of shared T cell receptors in the human thymus. Libraries were prepared by immunoSEQ multiplex PCR; TCRdb keeps only in-frame clonotypes and omits some of them. The sample records hundreds of thousands of clones, roughly 88% being singletons. In addition, the sample was reused for a study of human thymus T cells.

Input material: thymocytes. The receptors derive from a boy younger than two with a congenital heart defect.

This sequence joins TRBV9 and TRBJ2-7, with 7 bases lining up with TRBD1. Germline V gene lookup returns CDR1 SGDLS and CDR2 YYNGEE. This CDR3 is 14 amino acids long. The V and J ends lost 3 bases and 0 bases, in that order; junction bases with no gene match: 3. In nucleotides, the CDR3 is TGTGCCAGCAGCGCCGGACAGGACTCCTACGAGCAGTACTTC. It yields the protein CASSAGQDSYEQYF.

This CDR3 reads CATSRRLAGGNEQFF. For the CDR3, the DNA is TGTGCCACCAGCAGGAGACTAGCGGGAGGCAATGAGCAGTTCTTC. The V and J genes are TRBV15 and TRBJ2-1, with 13 bases aligning to TRBD2. Germline-derived CDR1 and CDR2 are LNHNV and YYDKDF (reference sequence). The CDR3 totals 15 residues. Trimming removed 3 bases from V and 6 bases from J; junction bases left unmatched: 2.

V gene TRBV6-5 combines with J gene TRBJ1-1, with a tentative D call TRBD1 (5 bases). V was cut by 0 bases and J by 4 bases, with 12 bases left in between. Germline assignment: CDR1 MNHEY and CDR2 SVGAGI. The CDR3 totals 15 residues. CDR3 in amino acids: CASSYSSGFGTEAFF. For the CDR3, the DNA is TGTGCCAGCAGTTACTCGTCAGGGTTCGGCACTGAAGCTTTCTTT.

This chain joins TRBV29-1 and TRBJ2-6; D is possibly TRBD1 (5 bases). The ends were cut back, 7 bases at V and 3 bases at J, with 13 bases in the middle. This CDR3 comprises 14 residues. Germline CDR1 reads SQVTM; CDR2 reads ANQGSEA. The CDR3 is CSALDSRGANVLTF. CDR3 bases: TGCAGCGCCCTTGACAGTCGTGGGGCCAACGTCCTGACTTTC.

Only a few counts were recorded for this clone. The genes are TRBV10-3 and TRBJ2-7; 11 nucleotides line up with TRBD2. Trimming at V came to 6 bases and at J to 9 bases, leaving 16 bases not matched to a gene. The germline V gene has CDR1 ENHRY and CDR2 SYGVKD. The CDR3 consists of 16 residues. This CDR3 is CAISELAGGPLCGQYF. The CDR3 coding sequence is TGTGCCATCAGCGAATTAGCGGGAGGGCCTCTCTGTGGGCAGTACTTC.

The rearrangement uses TRBV4-3 and TRBJ2-2, with D perhaps matching TRBD1 (6 bases). V dropped 4 bases and J dropped 5 bases, with 20 bases sitting between them. This CDR3 has 17 residues. Germline V gene data show CDR1 as LGHNA and CDR2 as YSLEER. CDR3 sequence (DNA): TGCGCCAGCAGCCGGGTTCAGACAGGTCCTTGGACCGGGGAGCTGTTTTTT. Residues: CASSRVQTGPWTGELFF.

J is TRBJ2-2 and V is TRBV6-5; D ambiguous. From germline, CDR1 is MNHEY and CDR2 SVGAGI. The V end lost 8 bases, the J end lost 6 bases, and 10 bases lay between the germline ends. This CDR3 is built from 12 residues. CDR3 in DNA: TGTGCCAGCTCCCTGGCCCCCGGGGAGCTGTTTTTT. It yields the protein CASSLAPGELFF.

This clone has just one count. The chain is built from TRBV10-3 and TRBJ2-1; 7 bases align to TRBD1. Trimming removed 7 bases from V and 2 bases from J; junction bases left unmatched: 20. CDR3 length: 19 residues. Germline CDR1 ENHRY, CDR2 SYGVKD. CDR3 loop: CAIMARVTGMPFTYNEQFF. The CDR3 nucleotides are TGTGCCATCATGGCGCGCGTGACAGGGATGCCCTTTACCTACAATGAGCAGTTCTTC.

DNA of the CDR3: TGTGCCTGGAGTTGGGGGCCCAACACCGGGGAGCTGTTTTTT. Translating gives CAWSWGPNTGELFF. V gene TRBV30 combines with J gene TRBJ2-2, with a tentative D call TRBD1 (6 bases). V was cut by 2 bases and J by 2 bases, with 9 bases left in between. The CDR3 totals 14 residues. CDR1 is GTSNPN, CDR2 SVGIG, per germline (reference sequence).